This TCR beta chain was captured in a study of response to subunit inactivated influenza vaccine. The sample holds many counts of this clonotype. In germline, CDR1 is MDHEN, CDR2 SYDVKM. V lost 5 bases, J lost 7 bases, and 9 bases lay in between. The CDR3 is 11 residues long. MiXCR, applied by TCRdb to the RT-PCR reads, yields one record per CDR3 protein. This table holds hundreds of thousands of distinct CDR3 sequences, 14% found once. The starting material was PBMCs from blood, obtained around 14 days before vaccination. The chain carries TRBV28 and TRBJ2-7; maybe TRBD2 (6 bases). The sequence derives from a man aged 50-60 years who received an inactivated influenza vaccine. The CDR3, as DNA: TGTGCCAGCAGTCCTCGGGGGGAGCAGTACTTC. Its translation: CASSPRGEQYF.